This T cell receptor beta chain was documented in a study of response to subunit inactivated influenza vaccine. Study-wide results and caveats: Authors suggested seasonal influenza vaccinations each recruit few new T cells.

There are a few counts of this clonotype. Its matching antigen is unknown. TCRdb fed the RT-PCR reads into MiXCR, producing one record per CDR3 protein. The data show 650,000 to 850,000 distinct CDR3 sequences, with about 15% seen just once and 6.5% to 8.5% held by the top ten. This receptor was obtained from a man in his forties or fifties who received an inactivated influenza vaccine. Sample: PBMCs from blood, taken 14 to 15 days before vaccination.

CDR3 residues: CASSLGVGLAGLETQYF. CDR3 coding DNA: TGTGCCAGCAGCTTAGGGGTAGGACTAGCGGGATTGGAGACCCAGTACTTC. The chain recombines TRBV7-8 with TRBJ2-5; 12 bases fit TRBD2. Trimming took 1 base from V and 5 from J; bases not matched to a gene: 8. Germline CDR1 reads SGHVS; CDR2 reads FQNEAQ. The CDR3 is made up of 17 amino acids.